The entry below describes one T cell receptor (beta chain). Its antigen remains unidentified. Genomic DNA came from tens of millions of PBMCs in unsorted samples. In the original workflow: ImmunoSEQ only sent back junction sequences with no quality scores, so filtering was done differently. Using immunoSEQ multiplex PCR, the repertoire was profiled, and TCRdb retains in-frame clones only, with some absent. From that table come the V and J calls and clone size; the DNA was used to work out D and trimming. The sample carries 400,000 to 600,000 clones, roughly 83% recorded once. The CDR3 covers 14 residues. Per the germline V gene, CDR1 is SGHTA and CDR2 is FQGTGA. Trimming at V came to 5 bases and at J to 2 bases, leaving 5 bases not matched to a gene. These data come from a study of shared clonotypes between healthy human individuals. Study-level points and caveats: Sampling used blood alone; tissue repertoires probably differ.

This chain uses TRBV7-3 with TRBJ2-7; TRBD2 agrees at 8 bases. Sample: PBMCs. This clonotype was obtained from a woman in her forties in good health. Some clones in this sample may be carry-over from other donors' samples. CDR3 sequence reads: CASSTAGGAYEQYF. The CDR3 region has the DNA TGTGCCAGCAGCACCGCGGGAGGAGCCTACGAGCAGTACTTC.